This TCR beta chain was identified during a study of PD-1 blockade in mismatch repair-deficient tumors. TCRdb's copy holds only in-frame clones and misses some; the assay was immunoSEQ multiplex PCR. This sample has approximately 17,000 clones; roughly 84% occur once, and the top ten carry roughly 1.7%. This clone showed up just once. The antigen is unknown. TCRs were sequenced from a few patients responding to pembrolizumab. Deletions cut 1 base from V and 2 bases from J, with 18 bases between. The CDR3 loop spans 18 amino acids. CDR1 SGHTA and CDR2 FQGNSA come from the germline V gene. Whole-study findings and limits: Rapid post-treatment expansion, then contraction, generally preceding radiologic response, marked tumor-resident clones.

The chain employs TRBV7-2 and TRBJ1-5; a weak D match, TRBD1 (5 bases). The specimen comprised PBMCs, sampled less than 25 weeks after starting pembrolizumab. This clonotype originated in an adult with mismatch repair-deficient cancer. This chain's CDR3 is CASSLVLLRRGGNQPQHF. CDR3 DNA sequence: TGTGCCAGCAGCTTAGTTTTGTTAAGGAGGGGAGGCAATCAGCCCCAGCATTTT.